This TCR beta chain came from a study of CD8+ T cells in alopecia areata. Study details: A 6-month period off drug followed tofacitinib, which lasted 6 to 18 months. Study-level points and caveats: Normal scalp showed lower clonality than lesional scalp, especially alopecia totalis/universalis. Whether baseline CD8+ expansion is linked to response remains uncertain, given a single nonresponder. Expanded CD8+ clones among the top 100, and scalp clonality, were significantly decreased by tofacitinib.

This clone was recorded a few times. As yet, its antigen is unknown. Sequencing relied on a cDNA template that was reverse transcribed from extracted RNA. Using immunoSEQ multiplex PCR, the repertoire was profiled, and TCRdb retains in-frame clones only, with some absent. The data contain 150,000 to 200,000 clones, 60% of them singletons. V dropped 3 bases and J dropped 2 bases, with 13 bases sitting between them. This CDR3 is built from 15 residues. Germline V gene sequence: CDR1 MNHEY, CDR2 SMNVEV (reference sequence). Indicated treatment: oral pan-JAK inhibitor, 5-10 mg twice daily. The sequence was obtained from a human donor with alopecia areata. The input for sequencing was CD4+ T cells sorted from blood, taken at week 24, from a patient treated with tofacitinib. The chain carries TRBV27 and TRBJ2-5, with D unclear. The CDR3 loop is CASSFSAQRQETQYF. The CDR3 bases are TGTGCCAGCAGTTTCTCAGCCCAGAGGCAAGAGACCCAGTACTTC.